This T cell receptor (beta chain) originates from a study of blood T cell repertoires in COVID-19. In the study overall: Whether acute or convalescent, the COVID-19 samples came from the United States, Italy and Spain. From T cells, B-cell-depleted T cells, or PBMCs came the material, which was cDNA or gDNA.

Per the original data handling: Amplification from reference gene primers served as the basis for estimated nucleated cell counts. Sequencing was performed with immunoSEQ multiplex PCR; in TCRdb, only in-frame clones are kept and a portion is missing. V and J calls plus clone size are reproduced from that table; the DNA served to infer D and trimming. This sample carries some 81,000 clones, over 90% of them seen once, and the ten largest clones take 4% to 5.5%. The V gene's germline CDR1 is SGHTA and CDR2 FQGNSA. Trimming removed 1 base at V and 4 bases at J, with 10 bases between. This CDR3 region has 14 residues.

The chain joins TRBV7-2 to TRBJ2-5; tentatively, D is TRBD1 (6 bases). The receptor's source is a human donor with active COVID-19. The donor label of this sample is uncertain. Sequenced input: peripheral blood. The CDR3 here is CASSLVTGPETQYF. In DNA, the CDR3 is TGTGCCAGCAGCTTAGTTACAGGGCCAGAGACCCAGTACTTC.